The T cell receptor (beta chain) described here comes from a study of T cell responses to AZD1222 COVID-19 vaccine (dated by TCRdb to about 2021). About the full investigation: TCR sequencing covered 233 trial participants: 200 to 220 given two doses of AZD1222 and approximately 26 given two doses of MenACWY control vaccine. Trial participants were enrolled into age subgroups of 18-55, 56-69 and 70-plus years, which contained about 150, 28 and 57 TCR-sequenced participants, respectively.

Relative to germline, V is 3 bases shorter and J is 10 bases shorter, with 13 bases between their ends. The CDR3 spans 13 residues, from the cysteine through the phenylalanine. Solely the CDR3 DNA is kept, with 39 bases framed from the first base. CDR1 and CDR2 were assigned from the germline V gene (reference sequence) as MNHEY and SMNVEV. The paper as a whole reports these results and caveats: Epitopes outside the regions mutated in the B.1.351 and B.1.1.7 variants were reportedly recognized by nearly half of the unique spike-specific TCRs. Participants were mostly white British and included more females than males, and it was suggested by the authors that clonal diversity may have been underestimated. A significant rise in spike-specific TCR breadth and depth was observed after two AZD1222 doses relative to day 0 and relative to MenACWY recipients. The 56-69-year group was small, and its depth increase did not reach significance, likely because of low power. The whole spike protein was spanned by vaccine-associated CD4 TCRs, and dominant responses were seen in regions 160-218 and 743-854. Because no day 14 peak-response samples were available, the repertoires could be characterized only after the peak T cell response. Conclusions about previously exposed vaccinees were limited because only a handful of AZD1222 recipients were SARS-CoV-2 seropositive at baseline.

The sample's time point, from its label and the paper: about 28 days (+/-7) after the second vaccine dose. Because spike-specific TCR depth and breadth did not differ between the two schedules, AZD1222 recipients who got a second dose at roughly 4 weeks were pooled with those who got a second dose at roughly 12 weeks. Vaccinee samples came from UK trials COV001 and COV002, including a single-blind randomized controlled phase 2/3 trial of AZD1222 (ChAdOx1 nCoV-19) in healthy adults. For TCRbeta chain sequencing, PBMC samples were collected from trial participants at day 0 and at day 28 after the second dose. The CDR3 regions of human TCRbeta chains were analyzed by immunosequencing. The published analysis was carried out like this. TCRs in the repertoires were compared against a reference library of SARS-CoV-2-specific TCRs that had been generated with the MIRA antigen-specificity platform. Breadth meant the fraction of unique TCRs that were SARS-CoV-2-associated, whereas depth meant the fraction of total T cells that were SARS-CoV-2-associated. Using the MIRA data, every spike-specific TCR was mapped to the spike region that the TCR reacted to and assigned to either a CD4 or a CD8 class. Log10-transformed breadth and depth values were compared by one-way ANOVA with Sidak's multiple comparisons tests. TCRdb holds this immuneACCESS table with in-frame rearrangements only. Some clones are missing; in checked studies, unresolved V genes explain under half, and the rest has no known cause. V, J and clone size are taken as reported in that table, and D and trimming were inferred from the DNA itself. This sample gives 75,000 to 90,000 clones in total; around 90% of them show up just once. In total, the top ten clones hold around 4.5% of the sample.

As for this clone: Its antigen remains undetermined. Base qualities are missing; no much larger clone stands one base away.

Sequenced material: peripheral blood, taken 28 days after the second AZD1222 dose. This receptor was obtained from an adult who received the AZD1222 COVID-19 vaccine. In this chain, TRBV27 is recombined with TRBJ2-1; the D gene could be either TRBD1 or TRBD2, each agreeing at 5 bases. The DNA reads TGTGCCAGCAGTTTCCGGCGGGCAGGGGAGCAGTTCTTC. Translated, this is CASSFRRAGEQFF.